One and the same sample provided the 5 T cell receptor beta chains below, sequenced in a study of PD-L1 blockade in urothelial cancer (dated 2017 in TCRdb). The protocol used for the library was the immunoSEQ multiplex PCR assay. What TCRdb holds here is the immuneACCESS table cut down to in-frame rearrangements. Part of the clones is not present; checked against another copy, under half of the missing clones reflect an unresolved V gene, and the others are unexplained. The table for this sample lists about 36,000 clones; more than 35% of them were counted only once. About 8.9% of the sample belongs to the ten largest clones. The time point tag for this specimen amounts to: pretreatment tumor sample. Sequencing used tumor tissue, obtained before atezolizumab (anti-PD-L1) treatment. These receptors all come from a man in his sixties with urothelial cancer.

This clone appeared a few times. The chain is built from TRBV30 and TRBJ2-3; perhaps TRBD2 as D (6 bases). The V end was cut by 7 bases, the J end by 0 bases, with 14 bases between. This CDR3 region has 14 residues. Germline assignment: CDR1 GTSNPN and CDR2 SVGIG (reference sequence). CDR3: CALTPGTSTDTQYF. The CDR3 region has the DNA TGTGCCTTAACACCCGGGACTAGCACAGATACGCAGTATTTT.

This clone appeared once. J is TRBJ1-6 and V is TRBV30, with a tentative D call TRBD1 (5 bases). The CDR3 length is 13 residues. Germline CDR1 reads GTSNPN; CDR2 reads SVGIG (reference sequence). The germline V and J ends were trimmed by 0 bases and 7 bases, with 7 bases remaining between them. CDR3 in DNA: TGTGCCTGGAGTGTTCAGGGAAATTCACCCCTCCACTTT. Translation: CAWSVQGNSPLHF.

This clone was counted only a few times. V is TRBV12-5 and J is TRBJ1-6; 7 bases map to TRBD1. The trim removed 6 bases at V and 8 bases at J, leaving 4 bases unmatched. CDR1 is LGHNT, CDR2 FRNRAP, per germline. The CDR3 totals 13 residues. The CDR3 sequence is CASGGRGDSPLHF. CDR3 DNA sequence: TGTGCTAGTGGGGGCAGGGGGGATTCACCCCTCCACTTT. The full variable domain, with the rest looked up from reference TRBV12-5 and TRBJ1-6, is DARVTQTPRHKVTEMGQEVTMRCQPILGHNTVFWYRQTMMQGLELLAYFRNRAPLDDSGMPKDRFSAEMPDATLATLKIQPSEPRDSAVYFCASGGRGDSPLHFGNGTRLTVT.

This chain connects TRBV10-2 to TRBJ1-3; D unresolved. The CDR3 has 14 residues. Germline CDR1 reads WSHSY; CDR2 reads SAAADI. V was clipped by 0 bases and J by 0 bases, with 3 bases between them. The chain's CDR3 is CASSESTSGNTIYF. Here the CDR3 DNA reads TGCGCCAGCAGTGAGTCAACCTCTGGAAACACCATATATTTT.

The rearrangement links TRBV28 to TRBJ1-4, with D possibly matching TRBD1 (6 bases). Germline V lookup: CDR1 MDHEN, CDR2 SYDVKM. The CDR3 has 13 residues. V shed 3 bases and J shed 10 bases, with 12 bases lying between them. The CDR3 region has the DNA TGTGCCAGCAGTTTGCTTAAGGGGGGAAAACTGTTTTTT. This codes for CASSLLKGGKLFF.